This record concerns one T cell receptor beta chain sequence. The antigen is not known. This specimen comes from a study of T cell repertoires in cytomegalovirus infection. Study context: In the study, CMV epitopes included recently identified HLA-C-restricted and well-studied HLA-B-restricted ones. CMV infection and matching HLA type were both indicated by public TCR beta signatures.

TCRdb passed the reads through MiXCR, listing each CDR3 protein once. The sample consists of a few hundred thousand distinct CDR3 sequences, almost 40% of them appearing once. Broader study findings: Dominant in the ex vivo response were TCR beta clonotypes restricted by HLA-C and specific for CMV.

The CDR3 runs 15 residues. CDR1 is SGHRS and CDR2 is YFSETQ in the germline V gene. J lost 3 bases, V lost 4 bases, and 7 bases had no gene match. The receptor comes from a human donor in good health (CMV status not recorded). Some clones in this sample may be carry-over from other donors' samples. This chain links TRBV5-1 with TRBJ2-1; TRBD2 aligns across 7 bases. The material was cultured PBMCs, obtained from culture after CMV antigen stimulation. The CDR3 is CASSPGGSVYNEQFF. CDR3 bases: TGCGCCAGCAGCCCGGGCGGGAGCGTCTACAATGAGCAGTTCTTC.